The clone carrying this T cell receptor beta chain was seen ten or more times. The antigen is not known. These data originate in a study of early T cells in non-severe SARS-CoV-2 infection. Unique molecular identifier tags were affixed to discrete cDNA molecules. Each CDR3 protein gets one entry after TCRdb re-called the 5' RACE reads with MiXCR. In the table there are 55,000 to 70,000 distinct CDR3 sequences, roughly 10% of which are singletons. Deletions cut 6 bases from V and 3 bases from J, with 13 bases between. Per germline, CDR1 MNHEY and CDR2 SVGAGI. This CDR3 is built from 14 residues. Study results and caveats: Missing private and CD4 specificities, VDJdb matching favored anti-spike CD8 responses.

This clonotype was obtained from an adult who was a healthcare worker with PCR-confirmed SARS-CoV-2 infection or an uninfected control (not recorded which). Sequencing was carried out using whole blood. The chain links TRBV6-5 to TRBJ2-3; a possible D gene is TRBD2 (6 bases). As DNA, the CDR3 is TGTGCCAGCAGCCGCGCCGGACTAACAGATACGCAGTATTTT. Amino acid sequence: CASSRAGLTDTQYF.